A selection of T cell receptor beta chains follows, all from one sample in a study of T cell changes during pregnancy in multiple sclerosis. This table comes from immunoSEQ multiplex PCR, and its TCRdb copy is limited to in-frame clones, with some not included. The data hold some 44,000 clones, with about 90% observed a single time. The sample was CD4+ T cells from peripheral blood mononuclear cells, taken in the third trimester of pregnancy. Receptors originate from a female donor with multiple sclerosis, enrolled in a pregnancy study. Each CDR3 is given without its conserved first and last residue. Each record gives: V gene, J gene, CDR3 protein.

TRBV6-6	TRBJ1-5	ASRSYIDQSNQPQH
TRBV29-1	TRBJ1-4	SVWGFGNEKLF
TRBV28	TRBJ1-1	ASSFVGTNTEAF
TRBV7-9	TRBJ2-3	ASSLDRAGTDTQY
TRBV6-5	TRBJ2-3	ASSLAGAPTDTQY
TRBV30	TRBJ2-1	AWSVGGIWTRHDEQF
TRBV7-6	TRBJ2-1	ASSLGAAGGAYNEQF
TRBV6-5	TRBJ2-7	ASSRLAGTYEQY
TRBV7-2	TRBJ2-1	ASSLLRISYNEQF
TRBV11-2	TRBJ2-7	ASSPRAAGVGPYEQY
TRBV5-8	TRBJ1-1	ASSLMQGASEAF
TRBV25-1	TRBJ2-4	ASRTGTGNIQY
TRBV5-4	TRBJ1-2	ASSREGTGPSGYGYT
TRBV19	TRBJ1-1	ASTQGGGNTEAF
TRBV5-6	TRBJ1-2	ASSLVGARNYGYT
TRBV6-5	TRBJ2-3	ASSYSRELGIDTQY
TRBV7-9	TRBJ2-1	ASRRCTSGRCNEQF
TRBV19	TRBJ2-2	ASSIDHLAGRTGELF
TRBV7-3	TRBJ1-5	ASSEGQPNQPQH
TRBV4-1	TRBJ1-4	ASSQFLSVPEKLF
TRBV9	TRBJ2-3	ASSGVGLAGATDTQY